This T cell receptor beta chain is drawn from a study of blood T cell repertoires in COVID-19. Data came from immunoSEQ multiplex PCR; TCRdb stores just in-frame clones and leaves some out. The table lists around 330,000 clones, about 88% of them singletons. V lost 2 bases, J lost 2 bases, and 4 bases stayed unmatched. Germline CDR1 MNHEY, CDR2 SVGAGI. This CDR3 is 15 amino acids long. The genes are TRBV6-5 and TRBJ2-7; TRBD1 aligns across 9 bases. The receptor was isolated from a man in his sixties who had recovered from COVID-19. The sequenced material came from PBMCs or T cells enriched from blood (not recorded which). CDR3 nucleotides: TGTGCCAGCAGTTACGGACAGGGGATAACCTACGAGCAGTACTTC. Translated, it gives CASSYGQGITYEQYF.